This T cell receptor beta chain was sequenced during a study of blood T cell repertoires in COVID-19. Here immunoSEQ multiplex PCR was the method, and the copy in TCRdb shows in-frame clones only, minus some. This sample has 200,000 to 300,000 clones, with nearly 90% found just once. A single count supports this clone. The length of the CDR3 is 20 residues. Material for sequencing was peripheral blood. This sequence originates from a human donor in a cohort sampled during active COVID-19. The V call is TRBV21-1, the J call TRBJ1-1; the listed D gene, TRBD1, was not tested against the DNA. TRBV21-1 is listed as a pseudogene. In DNA, the CDR3 is TGTGCCAGCAGCCCCATGGCAGGGCCAAACATCTCTGTCATGAACACTGAAGCTTTCTTT. Translating it yields CASSPMAGPNISVMNTEAFF.